A selection of T cell receptor beta chains follows, all from one sample in a study of CD8 T cells in ankylosing spondylitis. TCRdb called the 5' RACE reads again in MiXCR, with one record for every CDR3 protein. Here the sample spans more than 150,000 distinct CDR3 sequences, more than 10% being singletons. The sample consisted of blood, either unsorted or a sorted T cell fraction (not recorded which). The source of these receptors is a male donor with ankylosing spondylitis or in good health (not recorded which). CDR3s include the opening cysteine and the closing phenylalanine or tryptophan. Fields, in order: J gene, V gene, CDR3 length, clone size, D gene, CDR3 DNA, CDR3 protein. A D gene is named only where the DNA matches it firmly. Some rows mark clone size as missing; the rest say once, few, many or name a class of expanded clone.

>TRBJ2-2|TRBV12-3/TRBV12-4|16|few|NA
TGTGCCAGCAGTTTGGGGGGATGGTCGAACACCGGGGAGCTGTTTTTT
CASSLGGWSNTGELFF
>TRBJ1-1|TRBV10-3|13|NA|NA
TGTGCCATCAGTGACCCGATGAACACTGAAGCTTTCTTT
CAISDPMNTEAFF
>TRBJ2-1|TRBV6-5|14|many|NA
TGTGCCAGCAGTTACTCGGTTCCCAACAATGAGCAGTTCTTC
CASSYSVPNNEQFF
>TRBJ2-7|TRBV10-3|12|few|NA
TGTGCCATCACCGGGGAAGGGCGCGAGCAGTACTTC
CAITGEGREQYF
>TRBJ2-5|TRBV29-1|15|few|NA
TGCAGCGCCCCAGGGGGGGACGCCCCCGCAGAGACCCAGTACTTC
CSAPGGDAPAETQYF
>TRBJ2-1|TRBV6-5|15|NA|TRBD2
TGTGCCAGCAGTTCTCTTGGGGGAGGGCAGAATGAGCAGTTCTTC
CASSSLGGGQNEQFF
>TRBJ2-1|TRBV12-3/TRBV12-4|15|few|NA
TGTGCCAGCAGTTTTAAGGGTTCCTTGGAGAATGAGCAGTTCTTC
CASSFKGSLENEQFF
>TRBJ2-1|TRBV12-3/TRBV12-4|16|few|NA
TGTGCCAGCAGTTTCGTCCCTAGCCCCTCCTACAATGAGCAGTTCTTC
CASSFVPSPSYNEQFF
>TRBJ1-1|TRBV5-1|14|few|NA
TGCGCCAGCAGTTCCGACAGCATGAACACTGAAGCTTTCTTT
CASSSDSMNTEAFF
>TRBJ1-1|TRBV7-9|14|NA|TRBD1
TGTGCCAGCAGCTCCGGCGACAGGGGCACTGAAGCTTTCTTT
CASSSGDRGTEAFF
>TRBJ2-1|TRBV27|14|NA|NA
TGTGCCAGCAGTTTAGACGCTAGCTACAATGAGCAGTTCTTC
CASSLDASYNEQFF
>TRBJ2-1|TRBV30|13|few|NA
TGTGCCTGGAGTATCTATATAGGGAATGAGCAGTTCTTC
CAWSIYIGNEQFF
>TRBJ2-7|TRBV5-6|14|NA|TRBD2
TGTGCCAGCAGCCCGGGACTAGCTAGAAACGAGCAGTACTTC
CASSPGLARNEQYF
>TRBJ1-1|TRBV12-3/TRBV12-4|14|NA|NA
TGTGCCAGCAGTTCCACAGGGCGGACCACTGAAGCTTTCTTT
CASSSTGRTTEAFF
>TRBJ1-2|TRBV27|15|NA|NA
TGTGCCAGCAGTCCCTCGGCCGGGAACGACTATGGCTACACCTTC
CASSPSAGNDYGYTF
>TRBJ2-7|TRBV12-3/TRBV12-4|14|NA|TRBD2
TGTGCCAGCAGTTTAGGCGGACGGGGGGGGGAGCAGTACTTC
CASSLGGRGGEQYF
>TRBJ1-4|TRBV5-1|15|NA|NA
TGCGCCAGCAGGGGGACCGCGGGGGCTAATGAAAAACTGTTTTTT
CASRGTAGANEKLFF
>TRBJ2-7|TRBV7-9|13|few|NA
TGTGCCAGCAGCTTTCCCACCACCTACGAGCAGTACTTC
CASSFPTTYEQYF
>TRBJ2-7|TRBV4-1|16|NA|TRBD2
TGCGCCAGCAGCCAAGTCGGACTAGCGGGAGTCTACGAGCAGTACTTC
CASSQVGLAGVYEQYF
>TRBJ2-3|TRBV20-1|17|NA|NA
TGCAGTGCTAGAGATCGGGGCGGGGGCCGGGTCACAGATACGCAGTATTTT
CSARDRGGGRVTDTQYF
>TRBJ2-3|TRBV20-1|21|few|TRBD2
TGCAGTGCTAGAGATCCCTCTGACCTTAGGACTAGCGGGAGGGCCACAGATACGCAGTATTTT
CSARDPSDLRTSGRATDTQYF
>TRBJ2-2|TRBV5-1|14|many|NA
TGCGCCAGCAGCAAGACCACGTGGGCCGGGGAGCTGTTTTTT
CASSKTTWAGELFF
>TRBJ1-2|TRBV7-2|15|few|NA
TGTGCCAGCAGCTCCCTCCAGACGGACCCCTATGGCTACACCTTC
CASSSLQTDPYGYTF
>TRBJ1-1|TRBV19|12|NA|TRBD1
TGTGCCAGTAGTGTGGGACAGGTTGAAGCTTTCTTC
CASSVGQVEAFF
>TRBJ1-5|TRBV15|15|many|TRBD1
TGTGCCACCAGCAGCGGAGGGGGCGCGGGTCAGCCCCAGCATTTT
CATSSGGGAGQPQHF
>TRBJ1-5|TRBV30|14|NA|TRBD1
TGTGCCTGGAGTGTAACAGGGGCCTTCCAGCCCCAGCATTTT
CAWSVTGAFQPQHF
>TRBJ2-7|TRBV6-1|11|NA|TRBD1
TGTGCCATGGGACAGTCTTACGAGCAGTACTTC
CAMGQSYEQYF
>TRBJ1-1|TRBV12-3/TRBV12-4|13|many|NA
TGTGCCAGCAGTTTCGGGAAGAACACTGAAGCTTTCTTT
CASSFGKNTEAFF
>TRBJ2-2|TRBV11-3|14|few|NA
TGTGCCAGCAGCTCCGACTTCGCCCCCGGGGAGCTGTTTTTT
CASSSDFAPGELFF
>TRBJ1-6|TRBV5-4|15|NA|NA
TGTGCCAGCAGCTATCCCGGGACCGAGGAGTCACCCCTCCACTTT
CASSYPGTEESPLHF
>TRBJ2-7|TRBV18|14|NA|NA
TGTGCCAGCTCCCCTACTAAGGGGCGATGGGAGCAGTACTTC
CASSPTKGRWEQYF
>TRBJ2-3|TRBV4-1|17|NA|NA
TGCGCCAGCAGCCTCCAAGCAGGTAGCGGTTACACAGATACGCAGTATTTT
CASSLQAGSGYTDTQYF
>TRBJ1-2|TRBV4-1|18|few|NA
TGCGCCAGCAGCCAATTACCTGGGGGGGCCGGGATTAACTATGGCTACACCTTC
CASSQLPGGAGINYGYTF
>TRBJ2-7|TRBV12-3/TRBV12-4|14|NA|NA
TGTGCCAGCAGTTTGATAGACACCCCCTACGAGCAGTACTTC
CASSLIDTPYEQYF
>TRBJ2-7|TRBV11-2|15|NA|TRBD2
TGTGCCAGCAGCTTAAGGGCGGGGGGAACCTACGAGCAGTACTTC
CASSLRAGGTYEQYF
>TRBJ1-5|TRBV2|15|many|NA
TGTGCCAGCAGTGAAGGGGGCCGCTACAATCAGCCCCAGCATTTT
CASSEGGRYNQPQHF
>TRBJ2-2|TRBV5-1|13|many|TRBD2
TGCGCCAGCATCGGCGGGGGAAACGGGGAGCTGTTTTTT
CASIGGGNGELFF
>TRBJ1-4|TRBV7-9|13|NA|TRBD1
TGTGCCAGCCGACAGGGAACAGATGAAAAACTGTTTTTT
CASRQGTDEKLFF
>TRBJ1-2|TRBV12-3/TRBV12-4|13|few|NA
TGTGCCAGCACGGGTTCAGGGTCGAACGGCTACACCTTC
CASTGSGSNGYTF
>TRBJ1-1|TRBV19|12|few|NA
TGTGCCACCAAGGTTGCGAACACTGAAGCTTTCTTT
CATKVANTEAFF
>TRBJ1-1|TRBV15|15|few|NA
TGTGCCACCAGCAGGTACGGCACTCCGAACACTGAAGCTTTCTTT
CATSRYGTPNTEAFF
>TRBJ2-7|TRBV7-6|13|many|NA
TGTGCCAGCAGCTTAGAGGGAACCTACGAGCAGTACTTC
CASSLEGTYEQYF
>TRBJ1-5|TRBV12-3/TRBV12-4|16|NA|NA
TGTGCCAGCAGTTTAGGCAGCGCCTGGGGAAATCAGCCCCAGCATTTT
CASSLGSAWGNQPQHF
>TRBJ2-7|TRBV5-1|14|NA|TRBD1
TGCGCCAGCAGCATCCGGGACAGCCGGGTACGGCAGTACTTC
CASSIRDSRVRQYF
>TRBJ2-7|TRBV20-1|16|few|NA
TGCAGTGCTAGAGACCTTTCGGGACATCTGGGATACGAGCAGTACTTC
CSARDLSGHLGYEQYF
>TRBJ1-1|TRBV7-9|12|few|TRBD1
TGTGCCAGCTCCGGACAGGGATCTGAAGCTTTCTTT
CASSGQGSEAFF
>TRBJ2-1|TRBV27|15|NA|NA
TGTGCCAGCAGCCGAGAGGCCGGCTCCTACAATGAGCAGTTCTTC
CASSREAGSYNEQFF
>TRBJ2-7|TRBV27|15|few|NA
TGTGCCAGCAGTTTAAATGGCGGAACCTCCTACGAGCAGTACTTC
CASSLNGGTSYEQYF
>TRBJ2-7|TRBV2|14|NA|NA
TGTGCCAGCAGTGACATCGACAGGTTCTACGAGCAGTACTTC
CASSDIDRFYEQYF
>TRBJ2-1|TRBV29-1|14|NA|NA
TGCAGCGTTGCCGCTAGCCCCTCTTCGGATGAGCAGTTCTTC
CSVAASPSSDEQFF
>TRBJ2-2|TRBV13|16|many|TRBD2
TGTGCCAGCAGTTACGAGGGACTAGCACTCTCCGGGGAGCTGTTTTTT
CASSYEGLALSGELFF
>TRBJ2-7|TRBV20-1|13|NA|NA
TGCAGTGCTAGTAGTGTCAGCTCCTACGAGCAGTACTTC
CSASSVSSYEQYF
>TRBJ1-2|TRBV6-5|12|few|TRBD1
TGTGCCAGCAGTTACTCTACAGGGGAAAGCACCTTC
CASSYSTGESTF
>TRBJ1-2|TRBV27|15|few|NA
TGTGCCAGCAGTTTTTGGCGGGGATCAGACTATGGCTACACCTTC
CASSFWRGSDYGYTF
>TRBJ2-3|TRBV10-3|15|NA|NA
TGTGCCATCAGTGAGGAGGAACTCCTCACAGATACGCAGTATTTT
CAISEEELLTDTQYF
>TRBJ2-5|TRBV5-1|14|few|TRBD1
TGCGCCAGCAGCACGGACAGGGTGGTGGAGACCCAGTACTTC
CASSTDRVVETQYF
>TRBJ1-1|TRBV4-1|13|NA|NA
TGCGCCAGCAGCCGCAAGCTAAACACTGAAGCTTTCTTT
CASSRKLNTEAFF
>TRBJ2-5|TRBV29-1|13|many|NA
TGCAGCGTTGACCAGGAAGGGGCAGAGACCCAGTACTTC
CSVDQEGAETQYF
>TRBJ2-1|TRBV13|15|few|TRBD2
TGTGCCAGCAGCCACTCGGGCGGGAGCTACAATGAGCAGTTCTTC
CASSHSGGSYNEQFF
>TRBJ2-1|TRBV9|14|few|TRBD2
TGTGCCAGCAGCGTTAGCGGGATTCACAATGAGCAGTTCTTC
CASSVSGIHNEQFF